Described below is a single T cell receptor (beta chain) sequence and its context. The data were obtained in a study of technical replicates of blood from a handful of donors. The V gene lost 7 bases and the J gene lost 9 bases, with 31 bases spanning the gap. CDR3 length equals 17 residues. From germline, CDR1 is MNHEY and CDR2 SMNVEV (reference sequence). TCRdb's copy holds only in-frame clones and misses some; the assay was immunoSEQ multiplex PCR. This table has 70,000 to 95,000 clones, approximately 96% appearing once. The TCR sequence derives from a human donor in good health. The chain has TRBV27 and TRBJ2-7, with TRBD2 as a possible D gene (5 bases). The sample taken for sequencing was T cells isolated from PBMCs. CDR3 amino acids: CASTPLGEGSLWNVQYF. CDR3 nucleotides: TGTGCCAGCACACCCCTCGGCGAGGGTTCATTGTGGAACGTGCAGTACTTC.